This T cell receptor beta chain was recorded in a study of lymphopenia after photon versus proton radiotherapy. Study conclusions and caveats: A bigger post-nadir fall in TCR diversity correlated inversely with survival time in deceased patients.

As regards this clone: The antigen is unknown.

Some clones are missing from TCRdb's copy, which holds only in-frame ones; the method was immunoSEQ multiplex PCR. Here the sample spans 160,000 or so clones, less than 90% being singletons. Trimming cost V 7 bases and J 1 base; bases outside gene matches: 7. This CDR3 is 16 amino acids long. Germline V CDR1 and CDR2: SQVTM, ANQGSEA. The receptor was derived from a man between 45 and 60 years old with gastric cancer. The V and J genes are TRBV29-1 and TRBJ2-3; 14 nucleotides agree with TRBD2. The sample was peripheral blood, taken from a patient treated with photon-based radiotherapy. The CDR3: CSAFPGLAGGTDTQYF. The DNA of the CDR3 is TGCAGCGCTTTCCCGGGACTAGCGGGAGGCACAGATACGCAGTATTTT.